The next 10 T cell receptor beta chains were all read from a single sample in a study of shared clonotypes between healthy human individuals. Assay: immunoSEQ multiplex PCR; the TCRdb copy retains only in-frame clones and omits some. In the table there are about 2.3 million clones, approximately 93% of which are singletons. Material: naive CD4+ T cells from PBMCs. As to subset: CD45RA+ positively selected. These receptor sequences come from a man between 18 and 29 years old in good health. Some clones in this sample may be carry-over from other donors' samples.

The chain uses TRBV9 and TRBJ2-7; TRBD2 is a possible D gene (6 bases). The V gene's germline CDR1 is SGDLS and CDR2 YYNGEE. The CDR3 loop spans 13 amino acids. V was pared by 5 bases and J by 5 bases, with 14 bases between. The CDR3 is CASSLGPGDEQYF. CDR3 in DNA: TGTGCCAGCAGTCTCGGTCCGGGGGACGAGCAGTACTTC.

The chain links TRBV7-8 to TRBJ1-1; 9 nucleotides match TRBD1. This CDR3 is 12 amino acids long. CDR1 SGHVS and CDR2 FQNEAQ come from the germline V gene. Trimming took 3 bases from V and 11 from J; bases not matched to a gene: 4. The CDR3 loop reads CASSLEQGAAFF. Here the CDR3 DNA reads TGTGCCAGCAGCTTGGAACAGGGGGCGGCTTTCTTT.

In this sample, this clone turned up once. The rearrangement links TRBV5-1 to TRBJ1-2; D possibly corresponds to TRBD1 (6 bases). The CDR3 is made up of 15 amino acids. The V and J ends lost 0 bases and 0 bases respectively, with 9 bases between them. CDR1 is SGHRS and CDR2 is YFSETQ in the germline V gene. The CDR3 region has the DNA TGCGCCAGCAGCTTGGGCAGGGGAGCTAACTATGGCTACACCTTC. Its protein product is CASSLGRGANYGYTF.

A remark on this clone: The same CDR3 also results from other DNA sequences found in this sample. The chain employs TRBV5-1 and TRBJ1-1; D unclear. V lost 2 bases to trimming and J lost 5 bases, with 10 bases between them. The CDR3 runs to 13 residues. Germline CDR1 SGHRS, CDR2 YFSETQ. For the CDR3, the DNA is TGCGCCAGCAGCTTTGTAGGAGGGACTGAAGCTTTCTTT. Translation gives CASSFVGGTEAFF.

Note on this clone: The identical CDR3 is also encoded by other nucleotide sequences in the sample. This rearrangement joins TRBV5-1 to TRBJ2-1, with 12 bases lining up with TRBD2. V gave up 4 bases and J gave up 7 bases; unmatched junction bases: 6. The CDR3 spans 15 residues. The V gene's germline CDR1 is SGHRS and CDR2 YFSETQ. This CDR3 is CASSRGLAGTNEQFF. CDR3 sequence (DNA): TGCGCCAGCAGCCGAGGACTAGCGGGGACGAATGAGCAGTTCTTC.

The chain combines TRBV6-1 with TRBJ2-5; D unresolved. In germline, CDR1 is MNHNS, CDR2 SASEGT. The CDR3 runs to 14 residues. Trimming took off 8 bases at V and 4 bases at J, with 17 bases between the two ends. CDR3 nucleotides: TGTGCCAGCGCGACCCCCGTAGGGATAGAGACCCAGTACTTC. Translation: CASATPVGIETQYF.

This clone was observed once. The gene calls are TRBV5-1 and TRBJ1-2; D ambiguous. CDR3 length: 13 amino acids. The germline V gene encodes CDR1 SGHRS and CDR2 YFSETQ. The V and J ends lost 4 bases and 1 base respectively, with 8 bases between them. For the CDR3, the DNA is TGCGCCAGCAGCAGCACAGTTAACTATGGCTACACCTTC. Translation: CASSSTVNYGYTF.

This clone occurred a few times. The CDR3: CASSLSRARANTEAFF. DNA of the CDR3: TGTGCCAGCAGTTTAAGTCGGGCCAGGGCGAACACTGAAGCTTTCTTT. The V call is TRBV28, the J call TRBJ1-1, with D tentatively TRBD1 (5 bases). Per the germline V gene, CDR1 is MDHEN and CDR2 is SYDVKM. The germline V and J ends were trimmed by 2 bases and 1 base, with 14 bases remaining between them. The CDR3 covers 16 residues.

The chain recombines TRBV10-3 with TRBJ2-1; D not certain. The CDR3 is made up of 13 amino acids. With 1 base removed from V and 5 bases from J, the gap between germline ends came to 6 bases. The germline CDR1 and CDR2 sequences are ENHRY and SYGVKD. The CDR3 reads CAISEWRDNEQFF. The DNA for the CDR3 is TGTGCCATCAGTGAGTGGCGAGACAATGAGCAGTTCTTC.

Here the CDR3 reads CASSFRVQETQYF. In nucleotides, the CDR3 is TGTGCCAGCAGCTTCAGGGTCCAAGAGACCCAGTACTTC. The V and J genes are TRBV11-2 and TRBJ2-5; a weak D match, TRBD1 (5 bases). The CDR3 runs to 13 residues. CDR1 SGHAT and CDR2 FQNNGV come from the germline V gene. Trimming cost V 3 bases and J 1 base, with 6 bases left between them. The complete variable domain, with remaining parts taken from reference TRBV11-2 and TRBJ2-5, reads EAGVAQSPRYKIIEKRQSVAFWCNPISGHATLYWYQQILGQGPKLLIQFQNNGVVDDSQLPKDRFSAERLKGVDSTLKIQPAKLEDSAVYLCASSFRVQETQYFGPGTRLLVL.